These T cell receptor beta chains were read from a single sample in a study of blood T cell repertoires in COVID-19. Measured with immunoSEQ multiplex PCR; TCRdb has only the in-frame clones, and not every one. The sample holds about 99,000 clones, just over 85% seen once. Source material: peripheral blood. These receptors were collected from a man in his fifties or sixties with COVID-19, enrolled during active disease. The CDR3 runs from the conserved cysteine through the conserved F or W. A D gene is named only where the DNA matches it firmly. Expanded clones get a size class; other rows say once, few or many, or leave the size out.

J gene,D gene,V gene,clone size,CDR3 protein,CDR3 DNA
TRBJ1-6,TRBD1,TRBV18,once,CASSPGQDAPLHF,TGTGCCAGCTCACCTGGACAGGATGCACCCCTCCACTTT
TRBJ1-1,-,TRBV11-3,-,CASSLHMNTEAFF,TGTGCCAGCAGCTTACACATGAACACTGAAGCTTTCTTT
TRBJ1-5,-,TRBV19,-,CASTPIVAAGSGNQPQHF,TGTGCCAGTACTCCAATTGTAGCGGCAGGATCCGGCAATCAGCCCCAGCATTTT
TRBJ1-3,-,TRBV25-1,-,CASSTHRFSGNTIYF,TGTGCCAGCAGTACCCACCGGTTCTCTGGAAACACCATATATTTT
TRBJ1-2,TRBD1,TRBV15,-,CATSRVTGGEHYGYTF,TGTGCCACCAGCAGAGTAACAGGGGGTGAACACTATGGCTACACCTTC
TRBJ2-2,TRBD2,TRBV6-1,-,CASSERAGGNTGELFF,TGTGCCAGCAGTGAAAGAGCGGGGGGGAACACCGGGGAGCTGTTTTTT
TRBJ2-7,-,TRBV29-1,-,CSVEQGSEQYF,TGCAGCGTTGAGCAGGGAAGCGAGCAGTACTTC
TRBJ1-1,-,TRBV6-5,few,CASTRQEYTEAFF,TGTGCCAGCACTAGACAGGAATACACTGAAGCTTTCTTT
TRBJ2-7,-,TRBV18,-,CASSPGKSYEQYF,TGTGCCAGCTCGCCGGGAAAGTCCTACGAGCAGTACTTC
TRBJ2-3,TRBD1,TRBV10-3,-,CAIRAGTGLTDTQYF,TGTGCCATCAGAGCCGGGACAGGACTCACAGATACGCAGTATTTT
TRBJ2-7,TRBD1,TRBV5-1,once,CASSDPQGANEQYF,TGCGCCAGCAGCGACCCACAGGGGGCGAACGAGCAGTACTTC
TRBJ1-5,-,TRBV24-1,-,CATSELGRDSHNQPQHF,TGTGCCACCAGTGAGCTAGGCCGCGACAGCCACAATCAGCCCCAGCATTTT
TRBJ2-5,-,TRBV28,-,CASSLQETQYF,TGTGCCAGCAGTCTACAAGAGACCCAGTACTTC
TRBJ1-3,-,TRBV11-2,-,CASSSTGVRVNTIYF,TGTGCCAGCAGCTCGACAGGAGTCCGGGTAAACACCATATATTTT
TRBJ1-3,-,TRBV4-2,-,CASSQANRNSGNTIYF,TGTGCCAGCAGCCAAGCGAACAGAAACTCTGGAAACACCATATATTTT
TRBJ2-7,TRBD2,TRBV19,-,CASSKRGVSYEQYF,TGTGCCAGTAGTAAGCGGGGGGTCTCCTACGAGCAGTACTTC
TRBJ2-1,TRBD1,TRBV5-1,-,CASSLVGQGLGEQFF,TGCGCCAGCAGCTTGGTCGGACAGGGTTTAGGCGAGCAGTTCTTC
TRBJ1-3,-,TRBV5-8,-,CASSLEGWGVGNTIYF,TGTGCCAGCAGCCTGGAGGGATGGGGGGTCGGAAACACCATATATTTT
TRBJ2-3,TRBD1,TRBV4-1,-,CASAIQQGAGTDTQYF,TGCGCCAGCGCGATCCAACAGGGGGCGGGCACAGATACGCAGTATTTT
TRBJ2-2,-,TRBV7-3,-,CASSQGVTGELFF,TGTGCCAGCAGCCAAGGAGTAACCGGGGAGCTGTTTTTT
TRBJ2-2,-,TRBV6-5,-,CASSYNGNTGELFF,TGTGCCAGCAGTTACAACGGGAACACCGGGGAGCTGTTTTTT
TRBJ1-6,TRBD1,TRBV30,-,CAWSVPQTGSSYNSPLHF,TGTGCCTGGAGTGTACCCCAGACAGGGAGCTCCTATAATTCACCCCTCCACTTT
TRBJ1-3,-,TRBV10-2,once,CASQQIQGYGNTIYF,TGCGCCAGCCAGCAAATTCAGGGGTACGGAAACACCATATATTTT
TRBJ2-2,TRBD2,TRBV29-1,-,CSVATGTTNIGELFF,TGCAGCGTTGCTACCGGGACTACCAATATCGGGGAGCTGTTTTTT
TRBJ2-1,-,TRBV9,-,CASSVGDSQQFF,TGTGCCAGCAGCGTAGGCGATAGCCAGCAGTTCTTC